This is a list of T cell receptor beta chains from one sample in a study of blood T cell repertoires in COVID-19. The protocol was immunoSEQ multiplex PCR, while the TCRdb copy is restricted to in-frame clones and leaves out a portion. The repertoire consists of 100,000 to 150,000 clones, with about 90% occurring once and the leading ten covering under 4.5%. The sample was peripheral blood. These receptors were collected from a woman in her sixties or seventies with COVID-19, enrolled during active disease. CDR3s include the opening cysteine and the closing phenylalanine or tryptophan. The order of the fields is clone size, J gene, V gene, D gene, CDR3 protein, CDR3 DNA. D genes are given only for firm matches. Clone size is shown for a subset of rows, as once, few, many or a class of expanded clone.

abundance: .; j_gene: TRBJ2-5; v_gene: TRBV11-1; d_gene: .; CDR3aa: CASSFARTVQETQYF; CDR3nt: TGTGCCAGCAGCTTCGCCCGGACAGTCCAAGAGACCCAGTACTTC
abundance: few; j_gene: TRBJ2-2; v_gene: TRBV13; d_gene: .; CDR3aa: CASSSQQGRTGELFF; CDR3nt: TGTGCCAGCAGCTCCCAACAGGGTCGCACCGGGGAGCTGTTTTTT
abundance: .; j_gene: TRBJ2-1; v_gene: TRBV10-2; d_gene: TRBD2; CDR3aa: CASRLAGGYNEQFF; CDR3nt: TGCGCCAGCAGACTAGCGGGGGGTTACAATGAGCAGTTCTTC
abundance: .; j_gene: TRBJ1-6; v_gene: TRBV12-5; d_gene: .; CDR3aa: CASGPRVGNSPLHF; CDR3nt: TGTGCTAGTGGCCCCAGGGTCGGGAATTCACCCCTCCACTTT
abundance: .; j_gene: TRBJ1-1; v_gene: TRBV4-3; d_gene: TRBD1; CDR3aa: CASSQSQGAWNTEAFF; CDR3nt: TGCGCCAGCAGCCAGTCCCAGGGGGCCTGGAACACTGAAGCTTTCTTT
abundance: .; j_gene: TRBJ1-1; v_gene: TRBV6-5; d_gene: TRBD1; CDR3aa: CASRIQQGDAFF; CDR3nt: TGTGCCAGCAGGATCCAACAGGGGGATGCTTTCTTT
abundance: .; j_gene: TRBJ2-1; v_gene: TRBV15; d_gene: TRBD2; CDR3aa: CATSRVAGGHEQFF; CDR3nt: TGTGCCACCAGCAGAGTGGCGGGGGGGCATGAGCAGTTCTTC
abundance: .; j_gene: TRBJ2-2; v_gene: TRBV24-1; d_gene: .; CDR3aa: CATSETTGNSGELFF; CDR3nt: TGTGCCACCAGTGAGACAACAGGCAATTCCGGGGAGCTGTTTTTT
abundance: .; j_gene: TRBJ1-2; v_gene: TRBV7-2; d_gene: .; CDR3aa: CASSLTGHGPWGYTF; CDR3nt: TGTGCCAGCAGCTTGACGGGACACGGACCTTGGGGCTACACCTTC
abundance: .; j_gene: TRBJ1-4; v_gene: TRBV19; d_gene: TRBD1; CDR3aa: CASSPLTGGDEKLFF; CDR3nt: TGTGCCAGTAGTCCCCTAACAGGGGGTGATGAAAAACTGTTTTTT
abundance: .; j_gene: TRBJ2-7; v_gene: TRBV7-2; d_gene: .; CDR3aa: CASSHRVDSEQYF; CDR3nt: TGTGCCAGCAGCCACAGGGTAGACTCCGAGCAGTACTTC
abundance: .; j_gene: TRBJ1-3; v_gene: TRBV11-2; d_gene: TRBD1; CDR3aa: CASSLLRTGIGNTIYF; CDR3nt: TGTGCCAGCAGCTTGCTACGGACAGGAATTGGAAACACCATATATTTT
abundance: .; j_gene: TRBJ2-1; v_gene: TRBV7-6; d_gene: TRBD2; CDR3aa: CASSSQTSGGASYNEQFF; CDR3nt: TGTGCCAGCAGCTCTCAGACTAGCGGGGGGGCCTCCTACAATGAGCAGTTCTTC
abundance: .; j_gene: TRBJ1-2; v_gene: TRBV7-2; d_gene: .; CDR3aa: CASSRRGRQGYTF; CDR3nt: TGTGCCAGCAGCCGGAGAGGCCGCCAAGGCTACACCTTC
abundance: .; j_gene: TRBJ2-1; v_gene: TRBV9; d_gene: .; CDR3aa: CASSVDGAGSYNEQFF; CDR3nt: TGTGCCAGCAGCGTAGACGGGGCGGGGTCCTACAATGAGCAGTTCTTC
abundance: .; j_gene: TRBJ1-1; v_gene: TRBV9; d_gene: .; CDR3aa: CASSPTGQPSGAFF; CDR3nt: TGTGCCAGCAGCCCGACAGGCCAGCCTTCCGGGGCTTTCTTT
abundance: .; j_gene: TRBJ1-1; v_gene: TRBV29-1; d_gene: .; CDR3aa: CSVAGTPMNTEAFF; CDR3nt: TGCAGCGTGGCCGGGACACCTATGAACACTGAAGCTTTCTTT
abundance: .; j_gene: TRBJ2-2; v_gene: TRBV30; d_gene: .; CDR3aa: CAWSVYSTGELFF; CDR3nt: TGTGCCTGGAGTGTATACAGCACCGGGGAGCTGTTTTTT
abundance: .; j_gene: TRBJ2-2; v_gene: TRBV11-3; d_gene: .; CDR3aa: CASSLTTVSGELFF; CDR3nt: TGTGCCAGCAGCCTAACGACAGTTTCCGGGGAGCTGTTTTTT
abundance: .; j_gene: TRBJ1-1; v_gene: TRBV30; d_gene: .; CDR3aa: CAWSVARGRGAFF; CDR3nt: TGTGCCTGGAGTGTAGCGCGGGGACGGGGAGCTTTCTTT
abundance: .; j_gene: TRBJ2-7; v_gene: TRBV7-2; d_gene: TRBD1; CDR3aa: CASSWEGTGGLDEQYF; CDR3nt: TGTGCCAGCAGCTGGGAAGGGACAGGGGGCCTGGACGAGCAGTACTTC
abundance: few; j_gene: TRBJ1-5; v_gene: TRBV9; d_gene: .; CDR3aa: CASSVDPGGNQPQHF; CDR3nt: TGTGCCAGCAGCGTAGACCCAGGGGGCAATCAGCCCCAGCATTTT
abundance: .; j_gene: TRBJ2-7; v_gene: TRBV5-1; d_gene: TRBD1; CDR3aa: CASSGTALYEQYF; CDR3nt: TGCGCCAGCTCGGGGACAGCTCTTTACGAGCAGTACTTC
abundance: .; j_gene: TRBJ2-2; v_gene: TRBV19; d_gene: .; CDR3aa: CASRTGNTGELFF; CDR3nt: TGTGCCAGTAGGACAGGTAACACCGGGGAGCTGTTTTTT
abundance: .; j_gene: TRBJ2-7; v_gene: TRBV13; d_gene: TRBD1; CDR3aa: CASSQQDRAHEQYF; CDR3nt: TGTGCCAGCAGCCAGCAGGACAGGGCCCACGAGCAGTACTTC
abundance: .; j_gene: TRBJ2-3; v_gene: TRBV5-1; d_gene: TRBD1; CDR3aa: CASTDRGTDTQYF; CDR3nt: TGCGCCAGCACGGACAGGGGCACAGATACGCAGTATTTT